The entry below gives a single T cell receptor beta chain sequence along with its context. These data come from a study of T cell responses to AZD1222 COVID-19 vaccine. Clones were read by immunoSEQ multiplex PCR, and TCRdb kept only the in-frame ones, dropping some. The repertoire holds approximately 100,000 clones, with 80% to 90% as singletons. V was trimmed by 1 base and J by 1 base, leaving 9 bases between them. The CDR3 consists of 14 residues. Germline CDR1 is SGHTS and CDR2 is YDEGEE. This chain uses TRBV5-8 with TRBJ2-7; unclear D gene. The receptor's source is an adult who received the AZD1222 COVID-19 vaccine. The sample was peripheral blood, taken 28 days after the second AZD1222 dose. The DNA of the CDR3 is TGTGCCAGCAGCTTGAACCGGGTATCCTACGAGCAGTACTTC. Its translation: CASSLNRVSYEQYF.